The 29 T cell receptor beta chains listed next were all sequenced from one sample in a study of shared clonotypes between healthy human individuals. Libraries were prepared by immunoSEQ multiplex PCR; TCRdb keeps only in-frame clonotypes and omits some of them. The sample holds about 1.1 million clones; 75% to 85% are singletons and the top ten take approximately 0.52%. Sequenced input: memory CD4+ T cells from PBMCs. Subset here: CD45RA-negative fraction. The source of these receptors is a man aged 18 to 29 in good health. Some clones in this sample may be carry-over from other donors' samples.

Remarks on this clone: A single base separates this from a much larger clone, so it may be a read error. The CDR3 DNA follows: TGTGCCAGCAGCTCTGGGGCGAACACTGAAGCTTTCTTT. As protein: CASSSGANTEAFF. J is TRBJ1-1 and V is TRBV7-3; D is possibly TRBD1 (5 bases). V shed 4 bases and J shed 1 base, with 7 bases lying between them. The CDR3 has 13 residues. Germline assignment: CDR1 SGHTA and CDR2 FQGTGA.

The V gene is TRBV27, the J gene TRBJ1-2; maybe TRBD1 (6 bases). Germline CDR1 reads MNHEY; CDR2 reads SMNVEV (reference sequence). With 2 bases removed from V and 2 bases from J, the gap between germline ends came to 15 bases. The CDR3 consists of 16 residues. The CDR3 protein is CASSLRPGVANYGYTF. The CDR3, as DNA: TGTGCCAGCAGTTTAAGGCCAGGGGTCGCCAACTATGGCTACACCTTC.

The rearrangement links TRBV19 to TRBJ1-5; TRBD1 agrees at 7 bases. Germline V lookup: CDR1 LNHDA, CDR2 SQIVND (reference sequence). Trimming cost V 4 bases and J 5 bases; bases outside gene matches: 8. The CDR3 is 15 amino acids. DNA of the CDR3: TGTGCCAGTAGTAACGCAGGGGGACGGCATCAGCCCCAGCATTTT. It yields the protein CASSNAGGRHQPQHF. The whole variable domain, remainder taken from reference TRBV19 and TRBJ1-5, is DGGITQSPKYLFRKEGQNVTLSCEQNLNHDAMYWYRQDPGQGLRLIYYSQIVNDFQKGDIAEGYSVSREKKESFPLTVTSAQKNPTAFYLCASSNAGGRHQPQHFGDGTRLSIL.

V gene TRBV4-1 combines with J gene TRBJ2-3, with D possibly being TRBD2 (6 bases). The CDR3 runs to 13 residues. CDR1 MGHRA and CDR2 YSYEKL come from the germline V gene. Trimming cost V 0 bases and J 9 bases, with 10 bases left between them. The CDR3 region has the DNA TGCGCCAGCAGCCAAGATACGGGAGTCACGCAGTATTTT. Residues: CASSQDTGVTQYF.

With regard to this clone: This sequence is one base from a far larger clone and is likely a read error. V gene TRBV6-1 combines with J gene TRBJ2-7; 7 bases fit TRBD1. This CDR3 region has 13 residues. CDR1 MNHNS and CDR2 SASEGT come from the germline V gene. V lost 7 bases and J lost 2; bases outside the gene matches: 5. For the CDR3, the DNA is TGTGCCAGCACCAGACAGGGCACCTACGAGCAGTACTTC. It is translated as CASTRQGTYEQYF.

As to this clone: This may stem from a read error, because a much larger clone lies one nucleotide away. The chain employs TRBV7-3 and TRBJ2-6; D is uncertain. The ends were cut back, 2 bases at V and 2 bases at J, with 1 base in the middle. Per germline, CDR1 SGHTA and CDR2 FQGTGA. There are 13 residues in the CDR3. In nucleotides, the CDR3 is TGTGCCAGCAGCTTACCTGGGGCCAACGTCCTGACTTTC. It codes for CASSLPGANVLTF.

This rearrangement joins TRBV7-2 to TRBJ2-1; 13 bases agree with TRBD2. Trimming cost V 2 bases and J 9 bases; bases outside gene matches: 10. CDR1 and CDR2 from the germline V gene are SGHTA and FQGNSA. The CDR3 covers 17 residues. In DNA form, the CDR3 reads TGTGCCAGCAGCTTATTTGACCAACGACTAGCGGGAGGTGAGCAGTTCTTC. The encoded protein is CASSLFDQRLAGGEQFF. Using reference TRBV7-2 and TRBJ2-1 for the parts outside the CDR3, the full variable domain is GAGVSQSPSNKVTEKGKDVELRCDPISGHTALYWYRQSLGQGLEFLIYFQGNSAPDKSGLPSDRFSAERTGGSVSTLTIQRTQQEDSAVYLCASSLFDQRLAGGEQFFGPGTRLTVL.

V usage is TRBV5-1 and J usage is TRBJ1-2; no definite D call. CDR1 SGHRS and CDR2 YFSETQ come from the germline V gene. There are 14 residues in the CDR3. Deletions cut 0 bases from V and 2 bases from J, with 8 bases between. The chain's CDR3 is CASSLAVRNYGYTF. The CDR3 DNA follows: TGCGCCAGCAGCTTGGCGGTGAGAAACTATGGCTACACCTTC.

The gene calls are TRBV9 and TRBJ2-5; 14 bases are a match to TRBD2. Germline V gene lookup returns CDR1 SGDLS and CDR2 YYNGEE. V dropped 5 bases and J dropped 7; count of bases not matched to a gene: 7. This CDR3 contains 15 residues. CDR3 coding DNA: TGTGCCAGCAGTAGTGCCGGGACTAGCGGGGGGACCCAGTACTTC. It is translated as CASSSAGTSGGTQYF.

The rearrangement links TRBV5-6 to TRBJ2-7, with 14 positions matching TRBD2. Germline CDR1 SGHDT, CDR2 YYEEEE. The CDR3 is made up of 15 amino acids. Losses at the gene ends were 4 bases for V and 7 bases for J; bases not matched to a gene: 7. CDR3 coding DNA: TGTGCCAGCAGCCGGGGGACTAGCGGGAGAATGGAGCAGTACTTC. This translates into CASSRGTSGRMEQYF.

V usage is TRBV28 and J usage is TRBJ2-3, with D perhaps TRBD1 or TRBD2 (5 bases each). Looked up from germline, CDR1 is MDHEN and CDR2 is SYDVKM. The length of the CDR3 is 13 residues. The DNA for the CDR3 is TGTGTGTCCAGGGACGGAAGGACAGATACGCAGTATTTT. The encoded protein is CVSRDGRTDTQYF.

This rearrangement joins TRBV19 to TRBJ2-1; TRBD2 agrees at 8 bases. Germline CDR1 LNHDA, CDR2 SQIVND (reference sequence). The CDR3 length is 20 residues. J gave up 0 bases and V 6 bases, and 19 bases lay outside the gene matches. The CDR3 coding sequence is TGTGCCAGTAGCCCCTGGGGTGGCGGGAGGAAGAAGGGCTCCTACAATGAGCAGTTCTTC. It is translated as CASSPWGGGRKKGSYNEQFF.

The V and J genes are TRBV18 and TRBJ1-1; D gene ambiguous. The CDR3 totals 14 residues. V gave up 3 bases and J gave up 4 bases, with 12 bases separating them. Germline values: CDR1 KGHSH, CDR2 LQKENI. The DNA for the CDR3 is TGTGCCAGCTCACCTGGTCTGGACCCCACTGAAGCTTTCTTT. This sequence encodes CASSPGLDPTEAFF.

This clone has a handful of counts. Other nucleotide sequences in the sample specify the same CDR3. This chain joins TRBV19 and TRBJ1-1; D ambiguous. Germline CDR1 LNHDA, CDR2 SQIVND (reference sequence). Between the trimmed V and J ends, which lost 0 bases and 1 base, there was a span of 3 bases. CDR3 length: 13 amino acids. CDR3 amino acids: CASSIERNTEAFF. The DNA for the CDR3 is TGTGCCAGTAGTATAGAAAGGAACACTGAAGCTTTCTTT.

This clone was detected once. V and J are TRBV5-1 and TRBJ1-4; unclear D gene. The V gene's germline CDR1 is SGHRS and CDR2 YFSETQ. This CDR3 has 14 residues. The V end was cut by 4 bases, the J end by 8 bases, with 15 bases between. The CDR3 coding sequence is TGCGCCAGCAGCCCAGGCAGGTTGGAAGAAAAACTGTTTTTT. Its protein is CASSPGRLEEKLFF. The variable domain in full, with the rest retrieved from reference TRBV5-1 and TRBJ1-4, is KAGVTQTPRYLIKTRGQQVTLSCSPISGHRSVSWYQQTPGQGLQFLFEYFSETQRNKGNFPGRFSGRQFSNSRSEMNVSTLELGDSALYLCASSPGRLEEKLFFGSGTQLSVL.

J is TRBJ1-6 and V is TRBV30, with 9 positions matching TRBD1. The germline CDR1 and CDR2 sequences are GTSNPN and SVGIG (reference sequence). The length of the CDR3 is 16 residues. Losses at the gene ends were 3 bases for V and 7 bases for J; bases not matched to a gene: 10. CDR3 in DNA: TGTGCCTGGAGAAGGCGACTCGGACAGGGGAATTCACCCCTCCACTTT. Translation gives CAWRRRLGQGNSPLHF.

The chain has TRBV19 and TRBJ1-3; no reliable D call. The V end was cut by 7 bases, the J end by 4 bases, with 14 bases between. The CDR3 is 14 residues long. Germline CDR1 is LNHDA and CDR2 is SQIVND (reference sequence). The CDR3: CASTTPTSGNTIYF. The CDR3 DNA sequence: TGTGCCAGTACCACCCCTACTTCAGGAAACACCATATATTTT.

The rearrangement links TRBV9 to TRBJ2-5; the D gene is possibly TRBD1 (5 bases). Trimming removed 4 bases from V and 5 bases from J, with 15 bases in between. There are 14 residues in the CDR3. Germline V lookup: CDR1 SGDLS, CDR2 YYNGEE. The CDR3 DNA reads TGTGCCAGCAGCTCCGGACACATGGCCGAGACCCAGTACTTC. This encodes CASSSGHMAETQYF. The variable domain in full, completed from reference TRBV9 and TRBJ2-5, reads DSGVTQTPKHLITATGQRVTLRCSPRSGDLSVYWYQQSLDQGLQFLIQYYNGEERAKGNILERFSAQQFPDLHSELNLSSLELGDSALYFCASSSGHMAETQYFGPGTRLLVL.

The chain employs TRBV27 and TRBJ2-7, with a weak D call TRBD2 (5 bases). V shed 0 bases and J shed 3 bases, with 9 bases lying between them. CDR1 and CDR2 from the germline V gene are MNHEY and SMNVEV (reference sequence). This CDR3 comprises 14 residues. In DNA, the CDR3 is TGTGCCAGCAGTTTATCAGGGAGCCACTACGAGCAGTACTTC. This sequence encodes CASSLSGSHYEQYF.

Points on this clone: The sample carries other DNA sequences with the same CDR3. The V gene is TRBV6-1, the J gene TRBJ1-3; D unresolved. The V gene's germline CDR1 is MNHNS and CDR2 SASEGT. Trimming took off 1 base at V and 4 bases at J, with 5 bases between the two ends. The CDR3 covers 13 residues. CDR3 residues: CASSEEGGNTIYF. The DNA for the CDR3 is TGTGCCAGCAGTGAAGAAGGGGGAAACACCATATATTTT.

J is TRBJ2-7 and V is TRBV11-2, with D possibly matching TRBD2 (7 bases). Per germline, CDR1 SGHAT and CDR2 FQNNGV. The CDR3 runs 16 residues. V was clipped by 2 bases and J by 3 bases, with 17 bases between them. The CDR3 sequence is CASSLSSRGGNYEQYF. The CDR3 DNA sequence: TGTGCCAGCAGCTTAAGTTCGAGGGGGGGGAACTACGAGCAGTACTTC.

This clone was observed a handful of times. The CDR3: CASSSNPGQGNTEAFF. The CDR3 DNA reads TGCGCCAGCAGCAGCAACCCGGGACAGGGGAACACTGAAGCTTTCTTT. The rearrangement links TRBV5-1 to TRBJ1-1; 9 bases are shared with TRBD1. V lost 4 bases and J lost 1; bases outside the gene matches: 8. Germline loops: CDR1 SGHRS, CDR2 YFSETQ. This CDR3 is 16 amino acids long. Using reference TRBV5-1 and TRBJ1-1 for the parts outside the CDR3, the full variable domain is KAGVTQTPRYLIKTRGQQVTLSCSPISGHRSVSWYQQTPGQGLQFLFEYFSETQRNKGNFPGRFSGRQFSNSRSEMNVSTLELGDSALYLCASSSNPGQGNTEAFFGQGTRLTVV.

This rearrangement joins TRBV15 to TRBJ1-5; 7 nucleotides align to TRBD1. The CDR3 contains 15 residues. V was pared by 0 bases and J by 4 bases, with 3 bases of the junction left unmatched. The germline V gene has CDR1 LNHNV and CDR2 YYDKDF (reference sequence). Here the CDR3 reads CATSRETGRNQPQHF. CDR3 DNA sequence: TGTGCCACCAGCAGAGAGACAGGGAGGAATCAGCCCCAGCATTTT.

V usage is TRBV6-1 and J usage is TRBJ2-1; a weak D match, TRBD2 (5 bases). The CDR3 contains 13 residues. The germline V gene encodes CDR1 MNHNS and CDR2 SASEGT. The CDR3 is CAGGPTLFNEQFF. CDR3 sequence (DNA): TGTGCTGGCGGGCCCACCCTTTTCAATGAGCAGTTCTTC.

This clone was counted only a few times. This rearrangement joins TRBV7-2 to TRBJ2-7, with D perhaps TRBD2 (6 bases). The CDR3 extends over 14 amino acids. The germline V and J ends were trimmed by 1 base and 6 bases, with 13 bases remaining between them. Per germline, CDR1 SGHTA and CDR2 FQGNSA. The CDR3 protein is CASSLVSGPLEQYF. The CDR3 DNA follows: TGTGCCAGCAGCTTAGTTAGCGGCCCCCTCGAGCAGTACTTC.

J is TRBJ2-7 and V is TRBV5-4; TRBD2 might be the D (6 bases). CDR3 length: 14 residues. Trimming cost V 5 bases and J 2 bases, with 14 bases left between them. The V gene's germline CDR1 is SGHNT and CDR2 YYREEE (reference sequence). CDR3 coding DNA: TGTGCCAGCAGTTTAGCGGCTCTGCCCTACGAGCAGTACTTC. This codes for CASSLAALPYEQYF. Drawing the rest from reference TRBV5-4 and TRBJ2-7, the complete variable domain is ETGVTQSPTHLIKTRGQQVTLRCSSQSGHNTVSWYQQALGQGPQFIFQYYREEENGRGNFPPRFSGLQFPNYSSELNVNALELDDSALYLCASSLAALPYEQYFGPGTRLTVT.

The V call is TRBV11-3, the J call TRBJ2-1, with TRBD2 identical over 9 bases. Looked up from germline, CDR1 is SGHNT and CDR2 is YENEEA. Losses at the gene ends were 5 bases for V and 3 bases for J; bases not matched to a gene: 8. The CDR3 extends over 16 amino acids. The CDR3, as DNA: TGTGCCAGCAGCCTTTTCGGGACTAGCAGCTACAATGAGCAGTTCTTC. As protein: CASSLFGTSSYNEQFF.

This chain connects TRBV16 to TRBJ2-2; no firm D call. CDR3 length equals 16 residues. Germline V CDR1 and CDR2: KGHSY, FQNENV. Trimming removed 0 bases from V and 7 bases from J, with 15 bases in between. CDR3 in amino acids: CASSQSRRPWDGELFF. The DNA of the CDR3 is TGTGCCAGCAGCCAATCGCGCCGCCCTTGGGACGGGGAGCTGTTTTTT.

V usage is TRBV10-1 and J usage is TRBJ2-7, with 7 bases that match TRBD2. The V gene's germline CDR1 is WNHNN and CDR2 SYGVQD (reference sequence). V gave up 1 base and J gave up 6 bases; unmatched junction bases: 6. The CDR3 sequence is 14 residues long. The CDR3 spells CASSELAGAVEQYF. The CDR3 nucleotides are TGCGCCAGCAGTGAGTTGGCGGGAGCGGTCGAGCAGTACTTC.